This TCR beta chain was sequenced in a study of human T cells and chemical hapten exposure. The wider study: Patients had diphenylcyclopropenone applied to the scalp weekly throughout the approximately 22-week study.

TCRdb re-called the RACE reads with MiXCR, one entry per CDR3 protein. This table has approximately 90,000 distinct CDR3 sequences, 8.5% appearing once. Documented time point: pre-sensitization, week 0. Indicated treatment: therapeutic diphenylcyclopropenone sensitization with weekly scalp DPC. The specimen comprised whole blood, sampled in connection with sensitization to the hapten diphenylcyclopropenone (DPC). The TCR originated in a middle-aged man with alopecia areata. Some clones in this sample may be carry-over from other donors' samples.

Here the CDR3 reads CASSPYREGEAFF. DNA for the CDR3: TGTGCCAGCAGCCCCTACAGGGAAGGGGAAGCTTTCTTT. The gene calls are TRBV9 and TRBJ1-1, with D possibly TRBD1 on 6 matching bases. Deletions cut 4 bases from V and 8 bases from J, with 15 bases between. The CDR3 is 13 amino acids. CDR1 is SGDLS and CDR2 is YYNGEE in the germline V gene.